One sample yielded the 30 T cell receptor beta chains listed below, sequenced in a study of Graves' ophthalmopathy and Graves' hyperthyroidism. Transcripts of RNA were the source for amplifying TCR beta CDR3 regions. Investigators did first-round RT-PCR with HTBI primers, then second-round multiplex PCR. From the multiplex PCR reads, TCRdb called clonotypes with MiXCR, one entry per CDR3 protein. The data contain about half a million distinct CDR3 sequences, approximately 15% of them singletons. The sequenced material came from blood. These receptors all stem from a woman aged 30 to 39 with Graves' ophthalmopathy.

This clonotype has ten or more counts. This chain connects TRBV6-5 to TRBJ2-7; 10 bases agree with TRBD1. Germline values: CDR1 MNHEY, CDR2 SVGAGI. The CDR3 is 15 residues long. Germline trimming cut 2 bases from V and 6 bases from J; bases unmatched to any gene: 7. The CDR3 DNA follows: TGTGCCAGCAGTTACCCCGGGACAGGGGTAGGCGAGCAGTACTTC. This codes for CASSYPGTGVGEQYF.

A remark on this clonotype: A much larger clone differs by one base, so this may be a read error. The CDR3: CASTPGPTNYGYTF. The DNA of the CDR3 is TGTGCCAGCACCCCTGGGCCAACTAACTATGGCTACACCTTC. The J gene is TRBJ1-2, the V gene TRBV5-5; D not resolved. The CDR3 is made up of 14 amino acids. CDR1 is SGHKS and CDR2 is YYEKEE in the germline V gene (reference sequence). The V end was cut by 6 bases, the J end by 0 bases, with 12 bases between.

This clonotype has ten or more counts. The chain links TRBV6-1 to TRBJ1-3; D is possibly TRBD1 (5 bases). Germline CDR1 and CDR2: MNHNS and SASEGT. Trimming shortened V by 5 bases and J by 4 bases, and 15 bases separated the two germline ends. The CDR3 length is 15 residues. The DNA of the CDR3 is TGTGCCAGCAGTATCGGACATACTCCAGGAAACACCATATATTTT. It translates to CASSIGHTPGNTIYF.

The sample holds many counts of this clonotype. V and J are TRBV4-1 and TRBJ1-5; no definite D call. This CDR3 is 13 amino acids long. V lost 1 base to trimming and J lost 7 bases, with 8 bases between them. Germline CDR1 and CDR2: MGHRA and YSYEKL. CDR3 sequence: CASSQGHRQPQHF. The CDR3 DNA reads TGCGCCAGCAGCCAAGGTCATCGCCAGCCCCAGCATTTT.

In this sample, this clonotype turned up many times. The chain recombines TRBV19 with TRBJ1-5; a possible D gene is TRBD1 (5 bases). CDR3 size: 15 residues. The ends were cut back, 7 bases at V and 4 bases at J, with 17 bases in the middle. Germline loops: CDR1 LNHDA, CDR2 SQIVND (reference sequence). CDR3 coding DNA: TGTGCCAGTACCCCCGCTGGGGGGGGGAATCAGCCCCAGCATTTT. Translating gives CASTPAGGGNQPQHF.

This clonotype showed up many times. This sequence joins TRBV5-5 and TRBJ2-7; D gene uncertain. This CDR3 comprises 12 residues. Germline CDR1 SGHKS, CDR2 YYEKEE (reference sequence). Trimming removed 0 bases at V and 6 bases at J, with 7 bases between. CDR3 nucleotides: TGTGCCAGCAGCTTGGACTGGGGCGAGCAGTACTTC. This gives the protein CASSLDWGEQYF.

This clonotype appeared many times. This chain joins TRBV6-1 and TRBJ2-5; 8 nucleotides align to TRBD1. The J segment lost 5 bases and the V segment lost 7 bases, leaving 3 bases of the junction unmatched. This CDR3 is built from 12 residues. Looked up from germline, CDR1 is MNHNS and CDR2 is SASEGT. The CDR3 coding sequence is TGTGCCAGCACCGGGACAGGCGAGACCCAGTACTTC. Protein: CASTGTGETQYF.

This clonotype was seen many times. The CDR3 sequence: CASSSTGGAGDTEAFF. The CDR3 DNA is TGCGCCAGCAGCTCCACAGGGGGCGCGGGGGACACTGAAGCTTTCTTT. The chain carries TRBV5-1 and TRBJ1-1; 9 nucleotides line up with TRBD1. The CDR3 has 16 amino acids. CDR1 SGHRS and CDR2 YFSETQ come from the germline V gene. V gave up 3 bases and J gave up 3 bases; unmatched junction bases: 9.

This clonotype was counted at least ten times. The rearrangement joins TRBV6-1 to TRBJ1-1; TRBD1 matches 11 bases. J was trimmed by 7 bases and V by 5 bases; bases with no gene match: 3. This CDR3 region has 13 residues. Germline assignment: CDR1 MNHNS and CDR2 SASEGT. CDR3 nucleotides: TGTGCCAGCAGTACCGGGACAGGGGGTGAAGCTTTCTTT. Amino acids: CASSTGTGGEAFF.

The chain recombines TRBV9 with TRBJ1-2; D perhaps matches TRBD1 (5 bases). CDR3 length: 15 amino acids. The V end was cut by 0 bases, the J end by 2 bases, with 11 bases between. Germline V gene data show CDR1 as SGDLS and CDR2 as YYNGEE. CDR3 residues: CASSVEGRVNYGYTF. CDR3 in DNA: TGTGCCAGCAGCGTAGAGGGCAGGGTGAACTATGGCTACACCTTC.

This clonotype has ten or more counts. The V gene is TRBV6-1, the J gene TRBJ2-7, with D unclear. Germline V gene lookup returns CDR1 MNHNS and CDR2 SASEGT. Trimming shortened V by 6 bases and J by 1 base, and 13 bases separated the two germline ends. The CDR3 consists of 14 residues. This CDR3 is CASSHADGSYEQYF. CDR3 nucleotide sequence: TGTGCCAGCAGCCACGCGGACGGATCCTACGAGCAGTACTTC.

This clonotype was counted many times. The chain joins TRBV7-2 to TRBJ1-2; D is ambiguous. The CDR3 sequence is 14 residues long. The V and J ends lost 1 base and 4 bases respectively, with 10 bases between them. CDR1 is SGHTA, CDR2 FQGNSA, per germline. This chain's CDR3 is CASSLGAGIYGYTF. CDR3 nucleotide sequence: TGTGCCAGCAGCTTAGGGGCAGGAATCTATGGCTACACCTTC.

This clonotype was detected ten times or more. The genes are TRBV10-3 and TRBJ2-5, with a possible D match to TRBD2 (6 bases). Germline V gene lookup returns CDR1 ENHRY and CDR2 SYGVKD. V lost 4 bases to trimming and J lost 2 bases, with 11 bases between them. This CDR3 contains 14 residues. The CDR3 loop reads CAISGGAVQETQYF. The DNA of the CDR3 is TGTGCCATCAGTGGCGGGGCGGTTCAAGAGACCCAGTACTTC.

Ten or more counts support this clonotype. The CDR3 nucleotides are TGTGCCAGCAGTTCCCCCAGGACAGCCCAAGAGACCCAGTACTTC. Encoded protein: CASSSPRTAQETQYF. The chain is built from TRBV28 and TRBJ2-5, with D maybe TRBD1 (6 bases). The CDR3 covers 15 residues. Trimming took 4 bases from V and 1 from J, leaving 13 bases between them. Per germline, CDR1 MDHEN and CDR2 SYDVKM. Filled out from reference TRBV28 and TRBJ2-5, the complete variable domain reads DVKVTQSSRYLVKRTGEKVFLECVQDMDHENMFWYRQDPGLGLRLIYFSYDVKMKEKGDIPEGYSVSREKKERFSLILESASTNQTSMYLCASSSPRTAQETQYFGPGTRLLVL.

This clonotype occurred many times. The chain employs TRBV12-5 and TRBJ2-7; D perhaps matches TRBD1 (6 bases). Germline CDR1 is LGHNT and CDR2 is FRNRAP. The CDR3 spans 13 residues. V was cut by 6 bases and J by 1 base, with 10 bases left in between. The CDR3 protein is CASGRDTSYEQYF. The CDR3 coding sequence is TGTGCTAGTGGCAGGGACACGTCCTACGAGCAGTACTTC. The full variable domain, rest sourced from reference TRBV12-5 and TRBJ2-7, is DARVTQTPRHKVTEMGQEVTMRCQPILGHNTVFWYRQTMMQGLELLAYFRNRAPLDDSGMPKDRFSAEMPDATLATLKIQPSEPRDSAVYFCASGRDTSYEQYFGPGTRLTVT.

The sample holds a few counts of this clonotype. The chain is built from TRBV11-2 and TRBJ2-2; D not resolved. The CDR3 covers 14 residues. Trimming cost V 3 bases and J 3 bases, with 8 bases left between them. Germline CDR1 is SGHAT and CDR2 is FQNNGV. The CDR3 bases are TGTGCCAGCAGCTTTAACGCCCACACCGGGGAGCTGTTTTTT. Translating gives CASSFNAHTGELFF.

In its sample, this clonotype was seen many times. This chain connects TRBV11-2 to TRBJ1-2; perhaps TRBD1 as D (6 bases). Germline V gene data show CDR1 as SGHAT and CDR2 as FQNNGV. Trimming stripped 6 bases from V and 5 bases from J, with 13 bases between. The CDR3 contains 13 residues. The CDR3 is CASRHQGLYGYTF. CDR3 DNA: TGTGCCAGCAGACATCAGGGGCTGTATGGCTACACCTTC.

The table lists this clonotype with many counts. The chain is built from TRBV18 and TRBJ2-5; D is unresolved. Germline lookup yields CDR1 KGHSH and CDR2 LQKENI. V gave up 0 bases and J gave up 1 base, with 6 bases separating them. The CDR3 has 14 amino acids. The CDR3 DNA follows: TGTGCCAGCTCACCACCTACAGTCCAAGAGACCCAGTACTTC. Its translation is CASSPPTVQETQYF. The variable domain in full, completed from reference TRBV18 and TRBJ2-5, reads NAGVMQNPRHLVRRRGQEARLRCSPMKGHSHVYWYRQLPEEGLKFMVYLQKENIIDESGMPKERFSAEFPKEGPSILRIQQVVRGDSAAYFCASSPPTVQETQYFGPGTRLLVL.

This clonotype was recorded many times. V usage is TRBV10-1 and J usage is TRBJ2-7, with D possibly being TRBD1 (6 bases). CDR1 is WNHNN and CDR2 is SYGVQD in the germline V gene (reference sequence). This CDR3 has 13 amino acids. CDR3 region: CVSLQGEDYEQYF. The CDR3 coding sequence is TGCGTCAGTCTACAGGGAGAGGACTACGAGCAGTACTTC.

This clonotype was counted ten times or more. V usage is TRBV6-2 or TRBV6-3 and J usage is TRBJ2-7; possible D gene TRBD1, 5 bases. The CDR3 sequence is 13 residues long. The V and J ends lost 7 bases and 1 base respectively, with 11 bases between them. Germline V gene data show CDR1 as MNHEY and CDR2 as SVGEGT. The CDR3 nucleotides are TGTGCCAGCACCCAGGGCGGTTCCTACGAGCAGTACTTC. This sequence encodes CASTQGGSYEQYF.

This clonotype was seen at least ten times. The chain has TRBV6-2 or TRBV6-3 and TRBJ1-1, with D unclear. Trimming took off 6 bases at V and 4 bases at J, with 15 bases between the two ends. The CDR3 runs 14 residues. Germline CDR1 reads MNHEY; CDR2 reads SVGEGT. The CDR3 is CASRLWRDGTEAFF. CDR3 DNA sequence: TGTGCCAGCAGGTTGTGGAGGGATGGCACTGAAGCTTTCTTT.

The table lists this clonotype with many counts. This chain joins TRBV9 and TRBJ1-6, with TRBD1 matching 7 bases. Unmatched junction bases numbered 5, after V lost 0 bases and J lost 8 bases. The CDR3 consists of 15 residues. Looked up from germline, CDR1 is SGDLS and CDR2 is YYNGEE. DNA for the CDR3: TGTGCCAGCAGCGTAGACGAGGGGGCAGATTCACCCCTCCACTTT. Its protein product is CASSVDEGADSPLHF.

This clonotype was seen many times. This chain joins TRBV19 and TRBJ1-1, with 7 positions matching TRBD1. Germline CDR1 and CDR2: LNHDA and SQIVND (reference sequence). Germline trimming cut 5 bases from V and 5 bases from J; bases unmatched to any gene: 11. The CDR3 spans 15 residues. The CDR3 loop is CASSSLDRVETEAFF. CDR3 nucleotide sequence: TGTGCCAGTAGTTCCCTTGACAGGGTCGAGACTGAAGCTTTCTTT.

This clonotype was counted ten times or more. In nucleotides, the CDR3 is TGTGCCAGCAGCTTACGGCAGCGATCGAGAGATACGCAGTATTTT. This sequence encodes CASSLRQRSRDTQYF. The rearrangement links TRBV7-8 to TRBJ2-3; D is unclear. The germline gives CDR1 SGHVS, CDR2 FQNEAQ. The CDR3 length is 15 residues. V was shortened by 2 bases and J by 5 bases, with 14 bases between the two germline ends.

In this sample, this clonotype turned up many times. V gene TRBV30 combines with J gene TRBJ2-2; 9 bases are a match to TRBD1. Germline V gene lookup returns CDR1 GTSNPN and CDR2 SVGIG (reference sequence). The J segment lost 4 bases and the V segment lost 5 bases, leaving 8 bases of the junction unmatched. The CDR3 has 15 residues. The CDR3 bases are TGTGCCTGGGCCACGACAGGGGGGGGCACCGGGGAGCTGTTTTTT. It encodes CAWATTGGGTGELFF.

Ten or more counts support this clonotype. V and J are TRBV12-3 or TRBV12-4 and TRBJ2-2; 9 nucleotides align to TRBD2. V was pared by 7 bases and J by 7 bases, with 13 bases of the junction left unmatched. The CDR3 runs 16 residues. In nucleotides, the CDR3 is TGTGCCAGCAAGCCCGGGGGCGGGGGGGCCGTCGGGGAGCTGTTTTTT. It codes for CASKPGGGGAVGELFF.

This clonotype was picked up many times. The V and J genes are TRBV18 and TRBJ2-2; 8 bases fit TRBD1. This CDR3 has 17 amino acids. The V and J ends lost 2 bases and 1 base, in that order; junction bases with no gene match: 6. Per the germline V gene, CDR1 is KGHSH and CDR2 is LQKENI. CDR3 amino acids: CASSPASRGRNTGELFF. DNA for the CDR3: TGTGCCAGCTCACCAGCTTCCAGGGGGCGGAACACCGGGGAGCTGTTTTTT.

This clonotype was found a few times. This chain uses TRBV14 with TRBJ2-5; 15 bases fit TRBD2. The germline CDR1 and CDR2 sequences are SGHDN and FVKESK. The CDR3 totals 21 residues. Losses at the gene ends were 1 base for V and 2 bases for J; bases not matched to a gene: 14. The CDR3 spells CASSQARVWGLAGGLQETQYF. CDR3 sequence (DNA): TGTGCCAGCAGCCAAGCTCGAGTGTGGGGACTAGCGGGGGGCCTACAAGAGACCCAGTACTTC.

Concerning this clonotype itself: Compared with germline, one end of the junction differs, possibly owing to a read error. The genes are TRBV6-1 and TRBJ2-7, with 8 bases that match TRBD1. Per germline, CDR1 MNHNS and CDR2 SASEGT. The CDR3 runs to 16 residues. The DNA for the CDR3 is TGTGTCAGCAGCTCCCCTCGGACAGGGCGCTCCCACGAGCAGTACTTC. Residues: CVSSSPRTGRSHEQYF.

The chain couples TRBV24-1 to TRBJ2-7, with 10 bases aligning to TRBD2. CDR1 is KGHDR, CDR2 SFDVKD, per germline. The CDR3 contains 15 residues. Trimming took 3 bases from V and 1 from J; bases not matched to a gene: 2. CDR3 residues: CATSDRTSGSYEQYF. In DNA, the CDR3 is TGTGCCACCAGTGATAGGACTAGCGGATCCTACGAGCAGTACTTC.